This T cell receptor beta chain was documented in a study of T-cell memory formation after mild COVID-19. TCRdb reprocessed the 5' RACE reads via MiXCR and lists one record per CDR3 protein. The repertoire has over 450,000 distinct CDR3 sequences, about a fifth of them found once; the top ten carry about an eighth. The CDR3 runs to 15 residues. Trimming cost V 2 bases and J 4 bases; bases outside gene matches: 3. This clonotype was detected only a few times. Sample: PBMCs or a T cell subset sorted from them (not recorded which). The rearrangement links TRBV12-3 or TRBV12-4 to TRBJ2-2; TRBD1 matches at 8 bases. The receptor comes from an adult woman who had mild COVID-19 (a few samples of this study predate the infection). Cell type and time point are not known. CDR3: CASSLRTGSTGELFF. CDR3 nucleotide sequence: TGTGCCAGCAGTTTACGGACAGGGAGCACCGGGGAGCTGTTTTTT.